One sample yielded the 9 T cell receptor beta chains listed below, sequenced in a study of cytomegalovirus exposure and HLA in healthy donors. Use of 60 Vbeta and 13 Jbeta primers characterized the PCR. The assay was immunoSEQ multiplex PCR, and TCRdb's table has in-frame clones only and misses some. The profile shows about 180,000 clones, over 65% of them singletons. The sample comprised PBMCs. Source of these receptors: a woman aged 60-75 years in good health and CMV-seropositive.

This clone was recorded only once. This chain joins TRBV28 and TRBJ1-1; D possibly corresponds to TRBD1 (6 bases). The CDR3 covers 14 residues. The germline CDR1 and CDR2 sequences are MDHEN and SYDVKM. V lost 2 bases, J lost 2 bases, and 9 bases lay in between. The chain's CDR3 is CASSLPQGNTEAFF. In DNA, the CDR3 is TGTGCCAGCAGTTTACCACAGGGAAACACTGAAGCTTTCTTT. Based on the CDR3 plus reference TRBV28 and TRBJ1-1, the full variable domain is DVKVTQSSRYLVKRTGEKVFLECVQDMDHENMFWYRQDPGLGLRLIYFSYDVKMKEKGDIPEGYSVSREKKERFSLILESASTNQTSMYLCASSLPQGNTEAFFGQGTRLTVV.

This clone occurred many times. V usage is TRBV4-3 and J usage is TRBJ1-2; no clear D. Between the trimmed V and J ends, which lost 3 bases and 6 bases, there was a span of 11 bases. The CDR3 loop spans 13 amino acids. Germline V gene sequence: CDR1 LGHNA, CDR2 YSLEER. CDR3 loop: CASSQSGINGYTF. DNA for the CDR3: TGCGCCAGCAGCCAGTCAGGAATCAATGGCTACACCTTC.

V and J are TRBV7-8 and TRBJ1-5; 10 positions match TRBD1. Trimming removed 5 bases from V and 0 bases from J; junction bases left unmatched: 7. This CDR3 has 17 residues. Germline CDR1 reads SGHVS; CDR2 reads FQNEAQ. For the CDR3, the DNA is TGTGCCAGCAGCCTCGGACAGGGGGGGTATAGCAATCAGCCCCAGCATTTT. Residues: CASSLGQGGYSNQPQHF.

The chain links TRBV19 to TRBJ1-1; tentatively, D is TRBD1 (6 bases). The V gene's germline CDR1 is LNHDA and CDR2 SQIVND (reference sequence). The CDR3 length is 15 residues. With 5 bases removed from V and 4 bases from J, the gap between germline ends came to 17 bases. The CDR3 DNA is TGTGCCAGTAGTGCCATACAGGGCCTCGGCACTGAAGCTTTCTTT. It encodes CASSAIQGLGTEAFF. Full variable domain (missing parts from reference TRBV19 and TRBJ1-1): DGGITQSPKYLFRKEGQNVTLSCEQNLNHDAMYWYRQDPGQGLRLIYYSQIVNDFQKGDIAEGYSVSREKKESFPLTVTSAQKNPTAFYLCASSAIQGLGTEAFFGQGTRLTVV.

The chain has TRBV28 and TRBJ2-6, with 7 bases lining up with TRBD1. Germline CDR1 is MDHEN and CDR2 is SYDVKM. With V trimmed by 2 bases and J by 2 bases, 9 bases remained unmatched. The CDR3 runs to 18 residues. In DNA, the CDR3 is TGTGCCAGCAGTTTAATGTTCGCAGGGGGAACTGGGGCCAACGTCCTGACTTTC. It yields the protein CASSLMFAGGTGANVLTF.

The chain couples TRBV11-3 to TRBJ1-3; TRBD1 agrees at 8 bases. Germline values: CDR1 SGHNT, CDR2 YENEEA. CDR3 length equals 14 residues. J gave up 3 bases and V 5 bases, and 3 bases lay outside the gene matches. CDR3 coding DNA: TGTGCCAGCAGCCTGGGGACAGGTGGAAACACCATATATTTT. Translating gives CASSLGTGGNTIYF.

Comment on this clone: The junction and the germline gene differ at one end; a read error may be behind it. Other DNA sequences in this sample translate to the same CDR3. The chain combines TRBV28 with TRBJ1-5, with TRBD1 identical over 8 bases. Per the germline V gene, CDR1 is MDHEN and CDR2 is SYDVKM. CDR3 size: 14 residues. CDR3 sequence (DNA): TGTGCCAGCAGTCCCGGGACAGGCAACCAGCCCCAGCATTTT. Its translation: CASSPGTGNQPQHF.

The V and J genes are TRBV30 and TRBJ2-7; D not resolved. CDR3 length equals 14 residues. Germline CDR1 and CDR2: GTSNPN and SVGIG (reference sequence). Deletions cut 2 bases from V and 2 bases from J, with 13 bases between. The CDR3 region is CAWSKSGETYEQYF. For the CDR3, the DNA is TGTGCCTGGAGTAAGTCAGGTGAGACCTACGAGCAGTACTTC.

As concerns this clone: The junction departs from the called germline gene at one end, perhaps through a read error. The chain recombines TRBV5-4 with TRBJ2-6; TRBD1 is a possible D gene (6 bases). This CDR3 has 17 residues. Germline CDR1 SGHNT, CDR2 YYREEE (reference sequence). CDR3: CASSLGGRSSGANGLTF. DNA for the CDR3: TGTGCCAGCAGCTTAGGGGGACGGTCCTCTGGGGCCAACGGCCTGACTTTC.